This passage covers 26 T cell receptor beta chains from one sample sequenced in a study of blood T cell repertoires in COVID-19. TCRdb's table, derived via immunoSEQ multiplex PCR, lists solely in-frame clones and lacks some. Seen here are approximately 300,000 clones, roughly 90% observed once, and the top ten hold about 2%. What was sequenced was peripheral blood. The source of these receptors is a man aged 18 to 30 with active or convalescent COVID-19.

V usage is TRBV5-1 and J usage is TRBJ1-1; D is undetermined. Germline CDR1 reads SGHRS; CDR2 reads YFSETQ. Trimming left V 0 bases short and J 1 base short, with 10 bases between. The CDR3 runs 15 residues. CDR3 loop: CASSLDSAGNTEAFF. In DNA, the CDR3 is TGCGCCAGCAGCTTGGATTCCGCAGGGAACACTGAAGCTTTCTTT.

V is TRBV19 and J is TRBJ2-1; 11 bases are shared with TRBD2. The CDR3 contains 15 residues. J was trimmed by 6 bases and V by 6 bases; bases with no gene match: 7. The V gene's germline CDR1 is LNHDA and CDR2 SQIVND (reference sequence). The CDR3 DNA is TGTGCCAGTAGCCCGACTAGCGGGAACTTCAATGAGCAGTTCTTC. This encodes CASSPTSGNFNEQFF. The full variable domain, its missing parts supplied by reference TRBV19 and TRBJ2-1, is DGGITQSPKYLFRKEGQNVTLSCEQNLNHDAMYWYRQDPGQGLRLIYYSQIVNDFQKGDIAEGYSVSREKKESFPLTVTSAQKNPTAFYLCASSPTSGNFNEQFFGPGTRLTVL.

This clone was found a few times. This CDR3 reads CASSYSTGRENTEAFF. CDR3 nucleotides: TGTGCCAGCAGTTACTCCACGGGGAGAGAGAACACTGAAGCTTTCTTT. The rearrangement joins TRBV6-5 to TRBJ1-1; no clear D. CDR1 MNHEY and CDR2 SVGAGI come from the germline V gene. The length of the CDR3 is 16 residues. Trimming pared 0 bases from V and 1 base from J, leaving 12 bases between.

The chain uses TRBV28 and TRBJ1-2; D ambiguous. Trimming removed 4 bases at V and 3 bases at J, with 12 bases between. The CDR3 consists of 14 residues. Per germline, CDR1 MDHEN and CDR2 SYDVKM. The CDR3 nucleotides are TGTGCCAGCAGTTCGAGGCCTCCGGACTATGGCTACACCTTC. Protein: CASSSRPPDYGYTF.

This chain joins TRBV11-3 and TRBJ2-2; 9 positions match TRBD1. Germline assignment: CDR1 SGHNT and CDR2 YENEEA. The CDR3 contains 15 residues. Germline trimming cut 4 bases from V and 4 bases from J; bases unmatched to any gene: 4. CDR3 region: CASSSGTGSTGELFF. The CDR3 DNA reads TGTGCCAGCAGCTCAGGGACAGGGTCCACCGGGGAGCTGTTTTTT.

The chain couples TRBV24-1 to TRBJ2-5; possible D gene TRBD2, 6 bases. V was cut by 7 bases and J by 5 bases, with 16 bases left in between. The CDR3 runs 14 residues. CDR1 is KGHDR, CDR2 SFDVKD, per germline. The CDR3 spells CATRGTGVGETQYF. The CDR3 bases are TGTGCCACCAGGGGGACTGGGGTGGGGGAGACCCAGTACTTC.

The chain has TRBV11-2 and TRBJ2-2, with 12 positions matching TRBD2. The CDR3 covers 15 residues. The J segment lost 7 bases and the V segment lost 4 bases, leaving 4 bases of the junction unmatched. Germline V gene sequence: CDR1 SGHAT, CDR2 FQNNGV. In DNA, the CDR3 is TGTGCCAGCAGCTCGACTAGCGGGAGAGGCGGGGAGCTGTTTTTT. Protein: CASSSTSGRGGELFF.

This clone was seen a single time. This rearrangement joins TRBV7-2 to TRBJ2-5, with 8 bases that match TRBD1. Per the germline V gene, CDR1 is SGHTA and CDR2 is FQGNSA. V lost 1 base and J lost 4; bases outside the gene matches: 11. The CDR3 totals 17 residues. In nucleotides, the CDR3 is TGTGCCAGCAGCTTAGTTAGGCGGCAGGGGGCAGGAGAGACCCAGTACTTC. Its protein product is CASSLVRRQGAGETQYF.

The chain joins TRBV6-5 to TRBJ2-7, with D hard to call. The ends were cut back, 1 base at V and 1 base at J, with 8 bases in the middle. Looked up from germline, CDR1 is MNHEY and CDR2 is SVGAGI. The CDR3 length is 14 residues. CDR3 nucleotide sequence: TGTGCCAGCAGTTACTTTCGCGGATCCTACGAGCAGTACTTC. Its translation: CASSYFRGSYEQYF.

The J gene is TRBJ1-4, the V gene TRBV18; D perhaps matches TRBD1 (6 bases). Trimming shortened V by 6 bases and J by 2 bases, and 10 bases separated the two germline ends. Germline V gene data show CDR1 as KGHSH and CDR2 as LQKENI. This CDR3 is built from 14 residues. The CDR3 DNA follows: TGTGCCAGCTCGTCCAGGGGTACTAATGAAAAACTGTTTTTT. This translates into CASSSRGTNEKLFF.

V gene TRBV9 combines with J gene TRBJ2-2; 7 bases agree with TRBD1. With V trimmed by 4 bases and J by 2 bases, 5 bases remained unmatched. The germline gives CDR1 SGDLS, CDR2 YYNGEE. The CDR3 is 15 amino acids. In nucleotides, the CDR3 is TGTGCCAGCAGCCCCCGACAGGGAAACACCGGGGAGCTGTTTTTT. This sequence encodes CASSPRQGNTGELFF.

CDR3 in DNA: TGTGCCAGCAGCCAAGCCTGGACTAGCGTTTACAATGAGCAGTTCTTC. Translated, it gives CASSQAWTSVYNEQFF. The chain employs TRBV3-1 (or the pseudogene TRBV3-2) and TRBJ2-1, with 9 bases that match TRBD2. V shed 1 base and J 4 bases; nucleotides not matched to a gene: 5. The CDR3 length is 16 residues. The germline V gene encodes CDR1 LGHDT and CDR2 YNNKEL (reference sequence).

V and J are TRBV3-1 (or the pseudogene TRBV3-2) and TRBJ1-6; TRBD1 might be the D (6 bases). Per the germline V gene, CDR1 is LGHDT and CDR2 is YNNKEL (reference sequence). This CDR3 has 14 residues. Trimming took 2 bases from V and 6 from J, leaving 8 bases between them. The CDR3 DNA follows: TGTGCCAGCAGCCAATACAGGGCTAATTCACCCCTCCACTTT. Its translation: CASSQYRANSPLHF.

This clone was counted between two and nine times. This chain joins TRBV7-2 and TRBJ2-1; 11 nucleotides agree with TRBD2. CDR1 is SGHTA and CDR2 is FQGNSA in the germline V gene. CDR3 size: 18 residues. After removal of 5 bases from V and 0 bases from J, the junction contained 9 bases not matched to a gene. In DNA, the CDR3 is TGTGCCAGCAGCCCCAGGACTAGCGGGTTTGGCTCCTACAATGAGCAGTTCTTC. Its translation: CASSPRTSGFGSYNEQFF.

This clone was found many times. The chain combines TRBV5-6 with TRBJ2-7; D is ambiguous. Trimming removed 3 bases at V and 2 bases at J, with 9 bases between. Looked up from germline, CDR1 is SGHDT and CDR2 is YYEEEE. This CDR3 region has 13 residues. The DNA for the CDR3 is TGTGCCAGCAGCTCCTATCGCACCTACGAGCAGTACTTC. This codes for CASSSYRTYEQYF.

The chain links TRBV4-1 to TRBJ2-3; D gene uncertain. There are 14 residues in the CDR3. Germline CDR1 and CDR2: MGHRA and YSYEKL. V lost 1 base to trimming and J lost 6 bases, with 11 bases between them. CDR3 protein: CASSQAKPRDTQYF. The CDR3 nucleotides are TGCGCCAGCAGCCAAGCAAAGCCCCGGGATACGCAGTATTTT.

V gene TRBV20-1 combines with J gene TRBJ2-3; no clear D gene. Trimming removed 3 bases from V and 0 bases from J, with 4 bases in between. The CDR3 is 12 residues long. The germline gives CDR1 DFQATT, CDR2 SNEGSKA (reference sequence). Here the CDR3 reads CSASPSTDTQYF. CDR3 coding DNA: TGCAGTGCTAGTCCGAGCACAGATACGCAGTATTTT.

This chain joins TRBV23-1 and TRBJ2-7, with D tentatively TRBD1 (6 bases). TRBV23-1 is noted as an ORF with a role that remains uncertain. This CDR3 spans 13 amino acids. Trimming took 9 bases from V and 1 from J, leaving 13 bases between them. The CDR3 region is CASYRVRSYEQYF. For the CDR3, the DNA is TGCGCCAGTTACAGGGTTCGGTCCTACGAGCAGTACTTC.

The CDR3 nucleotides read TGCGCCAGCAGCTTTGTGACTTCTTTAGTCCCAGATACGCAGTATTTT. Translated: CASSFVTSLVPDTQYF. V is TRBV5-1 and J is TRBJ2-3; D gene uncertain. V gave up 2 bases and J gave up 4 bases, with 17 bases separating them. The CDR3 totals 16 residues. The germline V gene encodes CDR1 SGHRS and CDR2 YFSETQ.

CDR3 region: CASSPLAVSEGEQFF. CDR3 nucleotides: TGTGCCAGCTCACCATTAGCGGTGTCCGAAGGTGAGCAGTTCTTC. The chain employs TRBV18 and TRBJ2-1, with a weak D call TRBD2 (6 bases). The CDR3 sequence is 15 residues long. Trimming pared 2 bases from V and 9 bases from J, leaving 17 bases between. Germline values: CDR1 KGHSH, CDR2 LQKENI.

The CDR3 bases are TGCAGTGCTACTGGGGAGGCTACGCAGTATTTT. This encodes CSATGEATQYF. V is TRBV20-1 and J is TRBJ2-3, with D possibly TRBD2 on 6 matching bases. The germline V and J ends were trimmed by 4 bases and 8 bases, with 10 bases remaining between them. This CDR3 is built from 11 residues. From germline, CDR1 is DFQATT and CDR2 SNEGSKA (reference sequence).

This clone occurred a few times. V gene TRBV28 combines with J gene TRBJ2-6; D gene ambiguous. This CDR3 is built from 14 residues. The ends were cut back, 10 bases at V and 2 bases at J, with 12 bases in the middle. In germline, CDR1 is MDHEN, CDR2 SYDVKM. DNA of the CDR3: TGTGCCACTAGACGTGGTGCTGGGGCCAACGTCCTGACTTTC. It translates to CATRRGAGANVLTF.

The gene calls are TRBV7-2 and TRBJ2-7; TRBD2 matches at 13 bases. V gave up 5 bases and J gave up 6 bases; unmatched junction bases: 7. The germline CDR1 and CDR2 sequences are SGHTA and FQGNSA. The CDR3 runs to 15 residues. For the CDR3, the DNA is TGTGCCAGCAGCCCACGACTAGCGGGGGGCCCCGAGCAGTACTTC. This sequence encodes CASSPRLAGGPEQYF.

This sequence joins TRBV19 and TRBJ2-7; TRBD2 aligns across 8 bases. The CDR3 spans 14 residues. Losses at the gene ends were 2 bases for V and 9 bases for J; bases not matched to a gene: 9. The germline CDR1 and CDR2 sequences are LNHDA and SQIVND (reference sequence). Here the CDR3 reads CASSISGTSGAQYF. DNA of the CDR3: TGTGCCAGTAGTATATCGGGGACTAGTGGAGCGCAGTACTTC.

This sequence joins TRBV2 and TRBJ2-1; D possibly corresponds to TRBD2 (5 bases). The CDR3 has 14 amino acids. CDR1 is SNHLY and CDR2 is FYNNEI in the germline V gene. Trimming stripped 7 bases from V and 2 bases from J, with 12 bases between. The CDR3 DNA is TGTGCCAGCACAGGAGGTAGTACCTACAATGAGCAGTTCTTC. Its protein product is CASTGGSTYNEQFF.

V usage is TRBV5-6 and J usage is TRBJ2-7, with TRBD1 matching over 7 bases. CDR3 length: 16 residues. After removal of 1 base from V and 3 bases from J, the junction contained 10 bases not matched to a gene. Germline V lookup: CDR1 SGHDT, CDR2 YYEEEE. CDR3 sequence: CASSLLETGFFYEQYF. Written as DNA, the CDR3 is TGTGCCAGCAGCTTGTTGGAGACAGGGTTCTTCTACGAGCAGTACTTC.